This TCR beta chain was recorded in a study of control samples from healthy donors and cancer patients. Sequencing was performed with immunoSEQ multiplex PCR; in TCRdb, only in-frame clones are kept and a portion is missing. The data hold 100,000 to 120,000 clones, with about 83% observed a single time. The sample taken for sequencing was blood. This sequence was found in a woman between 50 and 59 years old in good health.

The CDR3 coding sequence is TGCGCCAGCAGCCGTTCGCCCAACGCCAAAGAGACCCAGTACTTC. This gives the protein CASSRSPNAKETQYF. The chain uses TRBV4-3 and TRBJ2-5; D call uncertain. The CDR3 has 15 amino acids. Trimming pared 4 bases from V and 3 bases from J, leaving 15 bases between. The germline V gene encodes CDR1 LGHNA and CDR2 YSLEER.